This T cell receptor beta chain is drawn from a study of T-cell reconstitution after alpha-beta-depleted transplantation in children. Study-level results: In patients about two months after transplant, alpha-beta T cells reportedly arose from several hundred expanded graft clones. T-cell counts and diversity at one year post-transplant came mainly from newly produced T cells.

This clonotype was observed many times. Its target is not known. Unique molecular identifiers featured in how the TCRbeta library was prepared. TCRdb itself ran the PCR reads through MiXCR, one entry per CDR3 protein. The table lists about 260,000 distinct CDR3 sequences, roughly 11% of them singletons. V shed 0 bases and J shed 9 bases, with 13 bases lying between them. This CDR3 is built from 15 residues. CDR1 and CDR2 (germline): SGHKS, YYEKEE (reference sequence). V gene TRBV5-5 combines with J gene TRBJ1-6; unclear D gene. The starting material was peripheral blood, obtained 180 days after TCRalphabeta/CD19-depleted stem cell transplant. This TCR came from a male patient aged 2-9 years who had a stem cell transplant for chronic granulomatous disease, so the T cells may come from the graft donor. The CDR3 here is CASSLDSKGPSPLHF. The CDR3 bases are TGTGCCAGCAGCTTGGATTCGAAGGGTCCTTCACCCCTCCACTTT. Complete variable domain (other parts from reference TRBV5-5 and TRBJ1-6): DAGVTQSPTHLIKTRGQQVTLRCSPISGHKSVSWYQQVLGQGPQFIFQYYEKEERGRGNFPDRFSARQFPNYSSELNVNALLLGDSALYLCASSLDSKGPSPLHFGNGTRLTVT.